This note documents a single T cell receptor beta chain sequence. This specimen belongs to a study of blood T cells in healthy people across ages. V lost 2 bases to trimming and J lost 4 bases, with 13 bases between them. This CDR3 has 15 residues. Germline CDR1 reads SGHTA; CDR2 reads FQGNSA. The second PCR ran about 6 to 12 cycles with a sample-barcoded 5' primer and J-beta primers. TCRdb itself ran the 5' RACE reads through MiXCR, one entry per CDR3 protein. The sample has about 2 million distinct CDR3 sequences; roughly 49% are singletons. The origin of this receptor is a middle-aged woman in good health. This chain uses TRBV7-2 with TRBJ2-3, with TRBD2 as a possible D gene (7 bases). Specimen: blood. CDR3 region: CASSLMTGGPDTQYF. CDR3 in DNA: TGTGCCAGCAGCTTAATGACGGGGGGCCCAGATACGCAGTATTTT.